This T cell receptor (beta chain) came from a study of regulatory T cells in long-lasting Graves disease. Study context: In persistent Graves' disease, antithyroid drugs had been taken for over 5 years and TSH receptor antibodies stayed positive.

The CDR3 contains 16 residues. V gave up 4 bases and J gave up 3 bases, with 16 bases separating them. Germline CDR1 reads SGHAT; CDR2 reads FQNNGV. Study-level findings and limits: Investigators studied peripheral blood only, not thyroid tissue. Those with persistent Graves' had less TCR diversity than newly diagnosed patients.

Documented time point: persistent/refractory GD, antithyroid drugs over 5 years with positive TRAb. PBMC RNA served as the TCR library source. A peripheral blood sample, nine milliliters in volume, was drawn into EDTA tubes. The TCR beta library used iRepertoire HTBI primers with Arm-PCR amplification of CDR3. Using its own MiXCR run on the multiplex PCR reads, TCRdb lists one record per CDR3 protein. In the table there are roughly 470,000 distinct CDR3 sequences, less than 25% of which are singletons. The sample holds a few counts of this clonotype. Its target is unknown. The receptor was isolated from a female donor with Graves disease. The sample here was peripheral blood mononuclear cells (PBMCs), taken when the disease was refractory, from a patient treated with antithyroid drugs. The V and J genes are TRBV11-2 and TRBJ2-4; no clear D gene. The CDR3, as DNA: TGTGCCAGCAGCTCCGGTCCCCCAAAGGGCAAAAACATTCAGTACTTC. As protein: CASSSGPPKGKNIQYF.